What follows are 14 T cell receptor beta chains derived from one specimen sequenced in a study of spatial heterogeneity in lung cancer. The time point: sample taken at primary tumor resection. The input material, whole RNA from tumor, nontumor lung or frozen PBMC, was sequenced unsorted. TCRdb re-derived calls from the 5' RACE reads in MiXCR, one entry per CDR3 protein. Counted here are 4,500 to 6,500 distinct CDR3 sequences, around a third occurring once; the ten biggest clones make up about 3.8%. The starting material was PBMCs, obtained at surgery. The receptors originated from a female donor with early-stage non-small cell lung cancer.

Points on this clonotype: Because this beta chain is a stray read in a library intended to capture alpha chains, its abundance should not be given much weight. The CDR3: CSAWSRGTDTQYF. DNA for the CDR3: TGCAGTGCTTGGAGTCGGGGCACAGATACGCAGTATTTT. The chain has TRBV20-1 and TRBJ2-3; D is unclear. The ends were cut back, 5 bases at V and 1 base at J, with 10 bases in the middle. Germline loops: CDR1 DFQATT, CDR2 SNEGSKA (reference sequence). This CDR3 comprises 13 residues.

Concerning this clonotype itself: This beta chain was picked up by a library intended for alpha chains and is off target, so its count carries little meaning. This chain links TRBV11-2 with TRBJ2-3; TRBD2 is a possible D gene (6 bases). The germline V and J ends were trimmed by 5 bases and 1 base, with 10 bases remaining between them. The CDR3 has 14 residues. Germline V CDR1 and CDR2: SGHAT, FQNNGV. DNA for the CDR3: TGTGCCAGCAGCCCGGGGGTCGGCACAGATACGCAGTATTTT. Encoded protein: CASSPGVGTDTQYF.

With regard to this clonotype: Found in a library prepared for alpha chains, this beta chain is an off-target read, and its abundance has little meaning. V gene TRBV2 combines with J gene TRBJ2-5; D is perhaps TRBD2 (5 bases). Germline CDR1 and CDR2: SNHLY and FYNNEI. The CDR3 covers 12 residues. The V gene lost 8 bases and the J gene lost 7 bases, with 14 bases spanning the gap. The CDR3 bases are TGTGCCAGCGCCCTAGCCTCGAGGACCCAGTACTTC. Translated: CASALASRTQYF.

With respect to this clonotype: For a library built for alpha chains, this beta chain is a stray read; little rests on its size. The CDR3 region is CSVGESSSYEQYF. For the CDR3, the DNA is TGCAGCGTCGGGGAGTCCAGCTCCTACGAGCAGTACTTC. The chain carries TRBV29-1 and TRBJ2-7; a possible D gene is TRBD2 (5 bases). Germline CDR1 and CDR2: SQVTM and ANQGSEA. V dropped 6 bases and J dropped 0 bases, with 12 bases sitting between them. The CDR3 contains 13 residues.

In this sample, this clonotype turned up a few times. Since it is a stray read in a library aimed at alpha chains, this beta chain has a size that is not meaningful. The chain employs TRBV29-1 and TRBJ2-3; D ambiguous. The CDR3 length is 12 residues. V lost 4 bases, J lost 0 bases, and 5 bases lay in between. Germline V gene lookup returns CDR1 SQVTM and CDR2 ANQGSEA. The CDR3 is CSVGASTDTQYF. CDR3 DNA sequence: TGCAGCGTTGGTGCTAGCACAGATACGCAGTATTTT.

This clonotype was seen a few times. A library prepared for alpha chains yielded this beta chain as an off-target read; its size is of little meaning. This chain links TRBV5-6 with TRBJ2-1; weak D call: TRBD2 (6 bases). The CDR3 length is 19 residues. V lost 3 bases, J lost 0 bases, and 22 bases lay in between. Germline V gene sequence: CDR1 SGHDT, CDR2 YYEEEE. The CDR3 reads CASSSIGVWGDPSYNEQFF. In DNA form, the CDR3 reads TGTGCCAGCAGCTCGATCGGGGTCTGGGGGGATCCCTCCTACAATGAGCAGTTCTTC.

By share, this clonotype ranks as medium-sized (0.01 to 0.1%). The library was prepared for alpha chains; this beta chain is a stray read, so its frequency means little. The rearrangement joins TRBV20-1 to TRBJ2-2; D gene ambiguous. Trimming took 0 bases from V and 4 from J, leaving 9 bases between them. The CDR3 is 14 amino acids. Germline loops: CDR1 DFQATT, CDR2 SNEGSKA (reference sequence). The CDR3 loop is CSARDIQTTGELFF. CDR3 sequence (DNA): TGCAGTGCTAGAGATATTCAGACCACCGGGGAGCTGTTTTTT.

In regard to this clonotype: Since the library was made to target alpha chains, this beta chain is a stray read and its abundance is not meaningful. This chain joins TRBV20-1 and TRBJ2-5; D uncertain. This CDR3 contains 12 residues. V was trimmed by 6 bases and J by 2 bases, leaving 10 bases between them. Germline-derived CDR1 and CDR2 are DFQATT and SNEGSKA (reference sequence). The chain's CDR3 is CSANQGQETQYF. DNA for the CDR3: TGCAGTGCCAATCAAGGGCAAGAGACCCAGTACTTC.

On this clonotype itself: With the library built for alpha chains, this beta chain is off target and its frequency is not meaningful. The chain recombines TRBV25-1 with TRBJ2-3; D not certain. Germline V CDR1 and CDR2: MGHDK, SYGVNS. Trimming removed 7 bases from V and 1 base from J, with 9 bases in between. The CDR3 is 13 amino acids. In nucleotides, the CDR3 is TGTGCCAGCATAGCAGCCGGCACAGATACGCAGTATTTT. It encodes CASIAAGTDTQYF.

This clonotype was picked up a small number of times. A library prepared for alpha chains yielded this beta chain as an off-target read; its size is of little meaning. The chain has TRBV5-6 and TRBJ2-5; unclear D gene. The germline V gene encodes CDR1 SGHDT and CDR2 YYEEEE. The ends were cut back, 5 bases at V and 2 bases at J, with 4 bases in the middle. This CDR3 comprises 11 residues. Here the CDR3 DNA reads TGTGCCAGCAGTAATCAAGAGACCCAGTACTTC. Amino acid sequence: CASSNQETQYF. Complete variable domain (other parts from reference TRBV5-6 and TRBJ2-5): DAGVTQSPTHLIKTRGQQVTLRCSPKSGHDTVSWYQQALGQGPQFIFQYYEEEERQRGNFPDRFSGHQFPNYSSELNVNALLLGDSALYLCASSNQETQYFGPGTRLLVL.

This clonotype was seen a handful of times. This beta chain represents an off-target read in a library built for alpha chains; its size is of limited meaning. This sequence joins TRBV2 and TRBJ2-5; perhaps D is TRBD1 or TRBD2 (5 bases each). The germline V gene has CDR1 SNHLY and CDR2 FYNNEI. V was cut by 6 bases and J by 3 bases, with 14 bases left in between. The CDR3 has 14 amino acids. CDR3 sequence (DNA): TGTGCCAGCAGGAGGGGCGCTGGGGAAGAGACCCAGTACTTC. Its protein is CASRRGAGEETQYF.

This clonotype occurred a few times. A library prepared for alpha chains yielded this beta chain as an off-target read; its size is of little meaning. The chain joins TRBV5-1 to TRBJ2-3; D remains ambiguous. The CDR3 has 12 amino acids. The germline CDR1 and CDR2 sequences are SGHRS and YFSETQ. Between the trimmed V and J ends, which lost 0 bases and 3 bases, there was a span of 2 bases. CDR3 nucleotides: TGCGCCAGCAGCTTGGAGACAGATACGCAGTATTTT. Translating it yields CASSLETDTQYF. The full variable domain, its missing parts supplied by reference TRBV5-1 and TRBJ2-3, is KAGVTQTPRYLIKTRGQQVTLSCSPISGHRSVSWYQQTPGQGLQFLFEYFSETQRNKGNFPGRFSGRQFSNSRSEMNVSTLELGDSALYLCASSLETDTQYFGPGTRLTVL.

Concerning this clonotype itself: Within a library made for alpha chains, this beta chain is off target, and its count is uninformative. This sequence joins TRBV20-1 and TRBJ2-1; D might be TRBD1 (6 bases). CDR3 length: 12 amino acids. The V and J ends lost 6 bases and 4 bases respectively, with 10 bases between them. CDR1 is DFQATT, CDR2 SNEGSKA, per germline (reference sequence). This chain's CDR3 is CSAGHGYNEQFF. CDR3 bases: TGCAGTGCGGGACACGGTTACAATGAGCAGTTCTTC.

This clonotype was recorded a few times. Since the library was made to target alpha chains, this beta chain is a stray read and its abundance is not meaningful. The chain links TRBV11-2 to TRBJ2-1; D is possibly TRBD1 (5 bases). V was cut by 5 bases and J by 5 bases, with 22 bases left in between. This CDR3 comprises 17 residues. In germline, CDR1 is SGHAT, CDR2 FQNNGV. The CDR3 DNA reads as TGTGCCAGCAGCCTCAGGGTCCCCGGTCCGATCAACAATGAGCAGTTCTTC. Translation: CASSLRVPGPINNEQFF. The entire variable domain, with the rest obtained from reference TRBV11-2 and TRBJ2-1, is as follows: EAGVAQSPRYKIIEKRQSVAFWCNPISGHATLYWYQQILGQGPKLLIQFQNNGVVDDSQLPKDRFSAERLKGVDSTLKIQPAKLEDSAVYLCASSLRVPGPINNEQFFGPGTRLTVL.